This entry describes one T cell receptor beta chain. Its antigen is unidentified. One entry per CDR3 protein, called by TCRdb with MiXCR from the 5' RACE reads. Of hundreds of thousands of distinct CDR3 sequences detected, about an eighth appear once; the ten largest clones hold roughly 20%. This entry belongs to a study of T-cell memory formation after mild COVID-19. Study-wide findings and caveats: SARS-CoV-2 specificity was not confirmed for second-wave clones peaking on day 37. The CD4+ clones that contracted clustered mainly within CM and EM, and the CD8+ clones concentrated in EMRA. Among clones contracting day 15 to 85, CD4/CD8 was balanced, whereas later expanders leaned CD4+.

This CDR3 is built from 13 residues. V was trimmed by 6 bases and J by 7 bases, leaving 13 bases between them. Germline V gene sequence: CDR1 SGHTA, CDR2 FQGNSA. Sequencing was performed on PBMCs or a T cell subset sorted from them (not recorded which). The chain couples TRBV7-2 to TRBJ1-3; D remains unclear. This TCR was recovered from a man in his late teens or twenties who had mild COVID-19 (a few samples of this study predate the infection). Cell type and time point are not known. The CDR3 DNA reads TGTGCCAGCAGACGGGAGACGGGGAACACCATATATTTT. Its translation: CASRRETGNTIYF.